A single sample is the source of the 32 T cell receptor beta chains below, sequenced in a study of identical twins. One entry per CDR3 protein results from TCRdb running MiXCR on the 5' RACE reads. This table holds roughly 720,000 distinct CDR3 sequences, 18% found once. These data are also associated with another study on T cells expressing NK-cell markers.

Sequencing was performed on PBMCs. The source of these receptors is a woman aged 18-30 years in good health.

The chain links TRBV29-1 to TRBJ1-2; 10 nucleotides agree with TRBD1. The V segment lost 1 base and the J segment 8 bases; nucleotides outside the gene matches: 4. Looked up from germline, CDR1 is SQVTM and CDR2 is ANQGSEA. The CDR3 is made up of 13 amino acids. CDR3 sequence (DNA): TGCAGCGTTGAAGGGACAGGGGGACAAGGCTACACCTTC. Protein product: CSVEGTGGQGYTF.

This clonotype came up a few times. The chain carries TRBV27 and TRBJ1-2, with 7 bases matching TRBD1. CDR3 length equals 16 residues. Germline V gene lookup returns CDR1 MNHEY and CDR2 SMNVEV (reference sequence). V lost 6 bases and J lost 2; bases outside the gene matches: 12. CDR3 loop: CASSRDSRNGNYGYTF. For the CDR3, the DNA is TGTGCCAGCAGCCGGGACAGCCGTAACGGGAACTATGGCTACACCTTC.

A few counts support this clonotype. V gene TRBV4-1 combines with J gene TRBJ2-1; a possible D gene is TRBD2 (6 bases). V was trimmed by 0 bases and J by 9 bases, leaving 15 bases between them. The CDR3 extends over 15 amino acids. Germline CDR1 reads MGHRA; CDR2 reads YSYEKL. The CDR3 reads CASSQESWTMGEQFF. The DNA of the CDR3 is TGCGCCAGCAGCCAAGAGTCGTGGACTATGGGTGAGCAGTTCTTC.

This chain links TRBV6-4 with TRBJ2-5; 14 bases align to TRBD2. The germline V gene has CDR1 MRHNA and CDR2 SNTAGT. With V trimmed by 0 bases and J by 3 bases, 3 bases remained unmatched. The CDR3 is made up of 17 amino acids. The CDR3 nucleotides read TGTGCCAGCAGTGACTCGAAGGGACTAGCGGGAGAAGAGACCCAGTACTTC. It yields the protein CASSDSKGLAGEETQYF.

This clonotype was counted once. This sequence joins TRBV7-2 and TRBJ2-7; D ambiguous. CDR1 and CDR2 from the germline V gene are SGHTA and FQGNSA. V lost 2 bases, J lost 0 bases, and 14 bases lay in between. This CDR3 has 16 residues. DNA for the CDR3: TGTGCCAGCAGCTTATCGTCCCGGCCCCTCTCCTACGAGCAGTACTTC. Translation: CASSLSSRPLSYEQYF.

This clonotype was recorded a few times. The chain recombines TRBV7-8 with TRBJ2-7; D is possibly TRBD2 (5 bases). V was cut by 1 base and J by 1 base, with 11 bases left in between. This CDR3 is 15 amino acids long. Germline CDR1 and CDR2: SGHVS and FQNEAQ. The CDR3 DNA reads as TGTGCCAGCAGCTTAGATCCCCAGCGGTCCTACGAGCAGTACTTC. This sequence encodes CASSLDPQRSYEQYF. The full variable domain, completed using reference TRBV7-8 and TRBJ2-7, is GAGVSQSPRYKVAKRGQDVALRCDPISGHVSLFWYQQALGQGPEFLTYFQNEAQLDKSGLPSDRFFAERPEGSVSTLKIQRTQQEDSAVYLCASSLDPQRSYEQYFGPGTRLTVT.

This clonotype was counted only a few times. The chain has TRBV18 and TRBJ1-2; TRBD1 matches 8 bases. The J segment lost 1 base and the V segment lost 0 bases, leaving 4 bases of the junction unmatched. This CDR3 comprises 16 residues. The germline V gene encodes CDR1 KGHSH and CDR2 LQKENI. The CDR3 DNA sequence: TGTGCCAGCTCACCACCGCCCAGGGGGCTTAACTATGGCTACACCTTC. Translating gives CASSPPPRGLNYGYTF.

CDR3 DNA: TGTGCCAGCAGTGACGACCCGGGGGCTGGCAATGAGCAGTTCTTC. Encoded protein: CASSDDPGAGNEQFF. This chain connects TRBV6-4 to TRBJ2-1; tentatively, D is TRBD1 or TRBD2 (6 bases each). Germline V gene lookup returns CDR1 MRHNA and CDR2 SNTAGT. This CDR3 comprises 15 residues. Trimming left V 2 bases short and J 6 bases short, with 14 bases between.

Only a few counts were recorded for this clonotype. This chain uses TRBV12-3 or TRBV12-4 with TRBJ1-2, with D unclear. V lost 5 bases and J lost 6, with 10 bases in between. CDR3 length: 12 residues. The CDR3 nucleotides read TGTGCCAGCAGTAGGGCCCGGGATGGCTACACCTTC. Its protein is CASSRARDGYTF.

The chain couples TRBV27 to TRBJ2-1; 9 bases map to TRBD2. CDR3 length: 14 amino acids. Unmatched junction bases numbered 4, after V lost 3 bases and J lost 7 bases. Germline loops: CDR1 MNHEY, CDR2 SMNVEV (reference sequence). In nucleotides, the CDR3 is TGTGCCAGCAGTTTGGTAGCGGGAGCAAATGAGCAGTTCTTC. Its translation: CASSLVAGANEQFF.

CDR3 region: CASSTGFPGTNEKLFF. In nucleotides, the CDR3 is TGCGCCAGCAGTACAGGGTTTCCTGGCACTAATGAAAAACTGTTTTTT. The J gene is TRBJ1-4, the V gene TRBV10-1, with D tentatively TRBD1 (6 bases). Germline CDR1 reads WNHNN; CDR2 reads SYGVQD (reference sequence). The V gene lost 5 bases and the J gene lost 2 bases, with 15 bases spanning the gap. This CDR3 comprises 16 residues.

This clonotype showed up just a few times. The chain recombines TRBV4-3 with TRBJ2-3, with D possibly matching TRBD2 (6 bases). The CDR3 runs 16 residues. V lost 1 base, J lost 3 bases, and 14 bases lay in between. In germline, CDR1 is LGHNA, CDR2 YSLEER. The CDR3 protein is CASSQGPRLATDTQYF. The CDR3 DNA reads as TGCGCCAGCAGCCAAGGTCCGCGGCTAGCGACAGATACGCAGTATTTT.

This clonotype was observed a handful of times. The J gene is TRBJ2-7, the V gene TRBV2, with 7 bases aligning to TRBD2. V lost 2 bases, J lost 7 bases, and 14 bases stayed unmatched. The germline gives CDR1 SNHLY, CDR2 FYNNEI. The CDR3 totals 16 residues. The CDR3: CASSESREVYHWEQYF. The CDR3 DNA reads as TGTGCCAGCAGTGAAAGTCGGGAGGTGTACCACTGGGAGCAGTACTTC.

V usage is TRBV20-1 and J usage is TRBJ2-2; possible D gene TRBD1, 6 bases. From germline, CDR1 is DFQATT and CDR2 SNEGSKA (reference sequence). This CDR3 comprises 13 residues. V was clipped by 3 bases and J by 4 bases, with 9 bases between them. The CDR3 is CSARKGVTGELFF. DNA of the CDR3: TGCAGTGCTAGGAAGGGGGTCACCGGGGAGCTGTTTTTT.

This clonotype has only a few counts. The chain couples TRBV12-3 or TRBV12-4 to TRBJ2-5; no clear D gene. V shed 3 bases and J shed 0 bases, with 8 bases lying between them. This CDR3 is built from 14 residues. CDR3 region: CASSFTSHQETQYF. CDR3 in DNA: TGTGCCAGCAGTTTTACGTCTCACCAAGAGACCCAGTACTTC.

This clonotype was detected once. The chain joins TRBV10-2 to TRBJ1-1, with 8 bases that match TRBD1. CDR3 length: 15 amino acids. Germline loops: CDR1 WSHSY, CDR2 SAAADI. V lost 7 bases, J lost 5 bases, and 12 bases stayed unmatched. The CDR3 DNA reads as TGCGCCAGCACCCCTACGACAGGGGCGAGAACTGAAGCTTTCTTT. The encoded protein is CASTPTTGARTEAFF.

This clonotype was seen only a few times. The V gene is TRBV7-9, the J gene TRBJ2-1, with a tentative D call TRBD1 (5 bases). There are 14 residues in the CDR3. V was pared by 3 bases and J by 7 bases, with 13 bases between. In germline, CDR1 is SEHNR, CDR2 FQNEAQ (reference sequence). CDR3 sequence reads: CASSFTPRDNEQFF. The CDR3 nucleotides read TGTGCCAGCAGCTTTACTCCCAGGGATAATGAGCAGTTCTTC.

There are a few counts of this clonotype. The gene calls are TRBV2 and TRBJ2-5; maybe TRBD1 (5 bases). CDR3 size: 14 residues. Germline V lookup: CDR1 SNHLY, CDR2 FYNNEI. V gave up 10 bases and J gave up 0 bases, with 15 bases separating them. The CDR3 loop reads CATQRWGYQETQYF. The CDR3 DNA reads TGTGCCACCCAAAGATGGGGCTACCAAGAGACCCAGTACTTC.

This clonotype has a handful of counts. The genes are TRBV10-3 and TRBJ1-6; D remains unclear. V lost 6 bases and J lost 9, with 18 bases in between. The germline V gene has CDR1 ENHRY and CDR2 SYGVKD. This CDR3 comprises 15 residues. The CDR3 coding sequence is TGTGCCATCAGAGAATGGGTGGGTCTTGGTTCACCCCTCCACTTT. This sequence encodes CAIREWVGLGSPLHF.

For the CDR3, the DNA is TGTGCCAGCAGCCAAGAACGCGGGACTAGCACAGATACGCAGTATTTT. Protein product: CASSQERGTSTDTQYF. The chain uses TRBV3-1 and TRBJ2-3; D might be TRBD2 (6 bases). There are 16 residues in the CDR3. CDR1 is LGHDT and CDR2 is YNNKEL in the germline V gene (reference sequence). The ends were cut back, 0 bases at V and 0 bases at J, with 10 bases in the middle.

This clonotype was counted a few times. V and J are TRBV20-1 and TRBJ2-1; 8 bases fit TRBD2. This CDR3 has 13 amino acids. J lost 9 bases, V lost 3 bases, and 7 bases had no gene match. The V gene's germline CDR1 is DFQATT and CDR2 SNEGSKA (reference sequence). The CDR3 DNA is TGCAGTGCTAGCGGGGGGGCTAATTCTGAGCAGTTCTTC. The encoded protein is CSASGGANSEQFF.

This clonotype occurred many times. With a much larger clone just one base away, this may be a read error. This chain uses TRBV6-2 or TRBV6-3 with TRBJ2-7; D call uncertain. CDR1 MNHEY and CDR2 SVGEGT come from the germline V gene. Trimming shortened V by 4 bases and J by 2 bases, and 3 bases separated the two germline ends. CDR3 length equals 11 residues. In DNA form, the CDR3 reads TGTGCCAGCAGTTGGACCTACGAGCAGTACTTC. It translates to CASSWTYEQYF.

The chain links TRBV7-3 to TRBJ2-1; 13 bases are shared with TRBD2. The V segment lost 5 bases and the J segment 8 bases; nucleotides outside the gene matches: 3. The CDR3 consists of 14 residues. Germline CDR1 SGHTA, CDR2 FQGTGA. CDR3 sequence reads: CASSRTSGGYEQFF. The DNA of the CDR3 is TGTGCCAGCAGCCGGACTAGCGGGGGATATGAGCAGTTCTTC. The full variable domain, rest sourced from reference TRBV7-3 and TRBJ2-1, is GAGVSQTPSNKVTEKGKYVELRCDPISGHTALYWYRQSLGQGPEFLIYFQGTGAADDSGLPNDRFFAVRPEGSVSTLKIQRTERGDSAVYLCASSRTSGGYEQFFGPGTRLTVL.

This clonotype has a handful of counts. J is TRBJ1-2 and V is TRBV10-2; weak D call: TRBD1 (5 bases). The V end was cut by 3 bases, the J end by 8 bases, with 13 bases between. Germline CDR1 and CDR2: WSHSY and SAAADI. This CDR3 spans 13 amino acids. CDR3 nucleotide sequence: TGCGCCAGCAGTGACTCAAGGGGTGTGGGCTACACCTTC. As protein: CASSDSRGVGYTF.

There are a few counts of this clonotype. The rearrangement links TRBV7-2 to TRBJ2-5; D ambiguous. Trimming shortened V by 2 bases and J by 7 bases, and 14 bases separated the two germline ends. Germline loops: CDR1 SGHTA, CDR2 FQGNSA. The CDR3 has 14 residues. The CDR3 DNA reads TGTGCCAGCAGCTTAATCCGGGTTAGTGGGACCCAGTACTTC. This gives the protein CASSLIRVSGTQYF.

This clonotype was seen only a few times. The genes are TRBV12-3 or TRBV12-4 and TRBJ2-3; D not resolved. Trimming took 2 bases from V and 0 from J, leaving 9 bases between them. This CDR3 contains 15 residues. The CDR3 nucleotides are TGTGCCAGCAGTTTACTCTACTATAGCACAGATACGCAGTATTTT. Protein product: CASSLLYYSTDTQYF.

This clonotype was found many times. V is TRBV5-1 and J is TRBJ2-7, with 7 bases fitting TRBD1. The CDR3 runs 14 residues. Germline V gives CDR1 SGHRS, CDR2 YFSETQ. V trimming: 0 bases; J trimming: 3 bases; junction bases outside the gene matches: 3. CDR3 nucleotides: TGCGCCAGCAGCTTGGTGGGACAGAGCTACGAGCAGTACTTC. This sequence encodes CASSLVGQSYEQYF.

This clonotype was counted many times. J is TRBJ1-1 and V is TRBV12-3 or TRBV12-4, with D perhaps matching TRBD1 (5 bases). CDR3 length: 13 amino acids. V was shortened by 3 bases and J by 10 bases, with 15 bases between the two germline ends. In nucleotides, the CDR3 is TGTGCCAGCAGTTTCCAGTTCAGGCAGGGAGCTTTCTTT. It translates to CASSFQFRQGAFF.

This clonotype was counted many times. V and J are TRBV12-3 or TRBV12-4 and TRBJ1-5, with a weak D call TRBD1 (5 bases). This CDR3 has 15 amino acids. Between the trimmed V and J ends, which lost 7 bases and 2 bases, there was a span of 15 bases. CDR3 nucleotide sequence: TGTGCCAGCACCCGGGGACCTGGAGGCAATCAGCCCCAGCATTTT. This encodes CASTRGPGGNQPQHF.

The chain carries TRBV29-1 and TRBJ2-5; 7 nucleotides agree with TRBD1. Germline V gene lookup returns CDR1 SQVTM and CDR2 ANQGSEA. Germline trimming cut 4 bases from V and 5 bases from J; bases unmatched to any gene: 13. This CDR3 comprises 15 residues. CDR3 loop: CSVARTGVIGETQYF. CDR3 DNA sequence: TGCAGCGTTGCCCGGACAGGAGTAATTGGGGAGACCCAGTACTTC.

V usage is TRBV4-3 and J usage is TRBJ1-2; possibly TRBD1 for D (5 bases). CDR3 size: 13 residues. Germline CDR1 reads LGHNA; CDR2 reads YSLEER. Trimming stripped 0 bases from V and 7 bases from J, with 9 bases between. CDR3 in amino acids: CASSQESRGGYTF. The CDR3 DNA follows: TGCGCCAGCAGCCAAGAATCGAGGGGTGGCTACACCTTC.

This clonotype came up once. CDR3 protein: CASSLDGTSGSSVTGELFF. The DNA for the CDR3 is TGTGCCAGCAGCTTAGATGGGACTAGCGGGAGCTCGGTAACCGGGGAGCTGTTTTTT. This rearrangement joins TRBV7-6 to TRBJ2-2; 14 nucleotides align to TRBD2. The trim removed 1 base at V and 5 bases at J, leaving 9 bases unmatched. The CDR3 totals 19 residues. The V gene's germline CDR1 is SGHVS and CDR2 FNYEAQ. Full variable domain (rest looked up from reference TRBV7-6 and TRBJ2-2): GAGVSQSPRYKVTKRGQDVALRCDPISGHVSLYWYRQALGQGPEFLTYFNYEAQQDKSGLPNDRFSAERPEGSISTLTIQRTEQRDSAMYRCASSLDGTSGSSVTGELFFGEGSRLTVL.